A single sample is the source of the 15 T cell receptor beta chains below, sequenced in a study of T cells after yellow fever vaccination. TCRdb processed the 5' RACE reads anew with MiXCR; each CDR3 protein has one entry. The sample gives some 240,000 distinct CDR3 sequences, about 3% of which show up once; approximately 3.5% is in the top ten. The sequencing here drew on CD4+ T cells sorted from PBMCs, taken 10 days after the yellow fever booster vaccination. Source of these receptors: a man aged 18 to 29 who received the YFV17D yellow fever vaccine.

This clonotype was observed many times. The gene calls are TRBV20-1 and TRBJ2-1, with D perhaps matching TRBD1 (6 bases). Germline loops: CDR1 DFQATT, CDR2 SNEGSKA (reference sequence). The CDR3 contains 15 residues. Trimming shortened V by 6 bases and J by 0 bases, and 15 bases separated the two germline ends. The CDR3 bases are TGCAGTGCAGGCAGGACAGCGAGCTCCTACAATGAGCAGTTCTTC. This encodes CSAGRTASSYNEQFF.

The chain recombines TRBV14 with TRBJ1-4, with D possibly being TRBD1 (5 bases). V lost 4 bases and J 13 bases, leaving 10 bases between the germline ends. The germline CDR1 and CDR2 sequences are SGHDN and FVKESK. The CDR3 contains 11 residues. CDR3: CASSLEDTLFF. As DNA, the CDR3 is TGTGCCAGCAGCCTCGAGGACACACTGTTTTTT.

This chain's CDR3 is CSARAPGHGYTF. The CDR3 bases are TGCAGTGCTAGAGCCCCCGGCCATGGCTACACCTTC. The rearrangement joins TRBV20-1 to TRBJ1-2; D is unclear. Deletions cut 1 base from V and 6 bases from J, with 9 bases between. Germline V gene data show CDR1 as DFQATT and CDR2 as SNEGSKA (reference sequence). The CDR3 loop spans 12 amino acids.

In this sample, this clonotype turned up a few times. The gene calls are TRBV30 and TRBJ2-5, with D perhaps TRBD1 (6 bases). The germline gives CDR1 GTSNPN, CDR2 SVGIG (reference sequence). Trimming shortened V by 1 base and J by 1 base, and 7 bases separated the two germline ends. This CDR3 is built from 13 residues. CDR3 nucleotide sequence: TGTGCCTGGAGTGCGGACAGCCAAGAGACCCAGTACTTC. Translated, it gives CAWSADSQETQYF.

This clonotype appeared many times. V gene TRBV7-2 combines with J gene TRBJ1-6; D possibly corresponds to TRBD1 (5 bases). CDR1 and CDR2 from the germline V gene are SGHTA and FQGNSA. V shed 2 bases and J shed 7 bases, with 15 bases lying between them. The CDR3 consists of 16 residues. CDR3 DNA: TGTGCCAGCAGCTTATCGGGCGGGGGGTTGAATTCACCCCTCCACTTT. The encoded protein is CASSLSGGGLNSPLHF.

This clonotype was detected a few times. The rearrangement links TRBV6-2 or TRBV6-3 to TRBJ1-1; D remains ambiguous. Germline CDR1 and CDR2: MNHEY and SVGEGT. CDR3 size: 13 residues. V lost 5 bases, J lost 1 base, and 8 bases lay in between. The CDR3 reads CASSAVRNTEAFF. The CDR3, as DNA: TGTGCCAGCAGTGCCGTAAGGAACACTGAAGCTTTCTTT.

This clonotype came up many times. The chain employs TRBV20-1 and TRBJ2-7; TRBD1 aligns across 8 bases. V shed 5 bases, J shed 4 bases, and the junction held 7 bases outside the gene matches. The germline gives CDR1 DFQATT, CDR2 SNEGSKA (reference sequence). The CDR3 covers 13 residues. The CDR3 region is CSAYQGARYEQYF. For the CDR3, the DNA is TGCAGTGCTTACCAGGGGGCGCGATACGAGCAGTACTTC.

This clonotype was observed at least ten times. The chain combines TRBV12-3 or TRBV12-4 with TRBJ2-1; TRBD1 matches at 9 bases. With 5 bases clipped from V and 10 bases from J, the junction kept 9 bases outside the gene matches. There are 14 residues in the CDR3. Written as DNA, the CDR3 is TGTGCCAGCAGTACCGGGACAGGGCTAATCGAGCAGTTCTTC. Residues: CASSTGTGLIEQFF.

The chain joins TRBV19 to TRBJ1-1, with D unresolved. In germline, CDR1 is LNHDA, CDR2 SQIVND (reference sequence). The CDR3 totals 13 residues. The V end lost 2 bases, the J end lost 0 bases, and 4 bases lay between the germline ends. The CDR3 nucleotides are TGTGCCAGTAGTATATCCGTGAACACTGAAGCTTTCTTT. It yields the protein CASSISVNTEAFF.

The V gene is TRBV20-1, the J gene TRBJ1-2, with a tentative D call TRBD1 (5 bases). V lost 2 bases to trimming and J lost 6 bases, with 13 bases between them. Germline CDR1 is DFQATT and CDR2 is SNEGSKA (reference sequence). This CDR3 has 13 amino acids. The CDR3, as DNA: TGCAGTGCTAGATTCGGAGGGGTGGATGGCTACACCTTC. This gives the protein CSARFGGVDGYTF.

This clonotype has just a few counts. The V gene is TRBV20-1, the J gene TRBJ2-5, with TRBD1 identical over 7 bases. Germline V gene sequence: CDR1 DFQATT, CDR2 SNEGSKA (reference sequence). V trimming: 4 bases; J trimming: 4 bases; junction bases outside the gene matches: 12. The CDR3 spans 15 residues. CDR3 region: CSATDRARAGETQYF. CDR3 DNA sequence: TGCAGTGCTACCGACAGGGCCCGAGCAGGAGAGACCCAGTACTTC.

This clonotype was seen at least ten times. The chain links TRBV4-3 to TRBJ1-1; D gene unclear. Germline lookup yields CDR1 LGHNA and CDR2 YSLEER. There are 14 residues in the CDR3. V dropped 4 bases and J dropped 8 bases, with 17 bases sitting between them. CDR3 nucleotides: TGCGCCAGCAGCCGGCGAGAGGGCGGCAGCGAAGCTTTCTTT. This codes for CASSRREGGSEAFF.

The gene calls are TRBV7-2 and TRBJ1-5, with no clear D. The germline V and J ends were trimmed by 7 bases and 5 bases, with 6 bases remaining between them. Germline-derived CDR1 and CDR2 are SGHTA and FQGNSA. The CDR3 covers 11 residues. The CDR3 nucleotides are TGTGCCAGCACCCGATATCAGCCCCAGCATTTT. Its translation is CASTRYQPQHF.

This clonotype occurred once. This sequence joins TRBV14 and TRBJ1-4; D gene unclear. The CDR3 extends over 17 amino acids. Between the trimmed V and J ends, which lost 3 bases and 0 bases, there was a span of 14 bases. Germline assignment: CDR1 SGHDN and CDR2 FVKESK. CDR3 residues: CASSQHPRGATNEKLFF. CDR3 nucleotide sequence: TGTGCCAGCAGCCAGCATCCCCGTGGGGCAACTAATGAAAAACTGTTTTTT.

This clonotype was observed a few times. The chain is built from TRBV20-1 and TRBJ2-1; 11 bases are a match to TRBD2. Trimming at V came to 7 bases and at J to 5 bases, leaving 10 bases not matched to a gene. This CDR3 contains 15 residues. CDR1 is DFQATT and CDR2 is SNEGSKA in the germline V gene (reference sequence). CDR3 amino acids: CSGPDTSGGDNEQFF. In DNA form, the CDR3 reads TGCAGTGGCCCCGATACTAGCGGGGGAGACAATGAGCAGTTCTTC.